This T cell receptor (beta chain) appears in the sequencing data of a study of blood T cell repertoires in COVID-19. Across the whole study: Specimens from acute and convalescent COVID-19 originated in the United States, Italy and Spain. In each case, the material was cDNA or gDNA derived from T cells, B-cell-depleted T cells, or PBMCs.

Grouping used clinical history reported by participants in a survey and questionnaire. This table comes from immunoSEQ multiplex PCR, and its TCRdb copy is limited to in-frame clones, with some not included. The table has approximately 170,000 clones, 83% seen once. CDR1 SGHTS and CDR2 YDEGEE come from the germline V gene. The CDR3 consists of 11 residues. V was clipped by 2 bases and J by 3 bases, with 3 bases between them. This receptor was taken from a woman aged 45 to 65 in a cohort exposed to, infected with or recovered from COVID-19 (not recorded which). The J gene is TRBJ2-7, the V gene TRBV5-8; D uncertain. The specimen was PBMCs or T cells enriched from blood (not recorded which). The CDR3 spells CASSFFYEQYF. Written as DNA, the CDR3 is TGTGCCAGCAGCTTCTTCTACGAGCAGTACTTC.